This entry lists 19 T cell receptor beta chains sequenced from one sample in a study of T cell responses to AZD1222 COVID-19 vaccine. The repertoire was sequenced with immunoSEQ multiplex PCR; TCRdb's copy has only in-frame clones and lacks some. Of tens of thousands of clones in the sample, 85% to 90% were seen once. The sequencing used peripheral blood, collected on day 0 of MenACWY control vaccination. The receptors here all came from an adult in good health.

This rearrangement joins TRBV5-1 to TRBJ1-4; D is ambiguous. The CDR3 is 14 residues long. V lost 0 bases and J 1 base, leaving 4 bases between the germline ends. From germline, CDR1 is SGHRS and CDR2 YFSETQ. The CDR3 sequence is CASSLDVTNEKLFF. CDR3 coding DNA: TGCGCCAGCAGCTTGGACGTAACTAATGAAAAACTGTTTTTT.

This chain links TRBV28 with TRBJ1-6; TRBD1 is a possible D gene (5 bases). This CDR3 region has 14 residues. V was pared by 10 bases and J by 3 bases, with 13 bases between. Germline loops: CDR1 MDHEN, CDR2 SYDVKM. CDR3 amino acids: CATLAQVYNSPLHF. The CDR3 region has the DNA TGTGCCACATTAGCACAGGTCTATAATTCACCCCTCCACTTT.

V usage is TRBV2 and J usage is TRBJ1-1, with D possibly matching TRBD1 (6 bases). V gave up 7 bases and J gave up 4 bases, with 13 bases separating them. This CDR3 has 13 residues. Germline V CDR1 and CDR2: SNHLY, FYNNEI. The CDR3: CASTVGGGTEAFF. CDR3 DNA: TGTGCCAGCACCGTCGGAGGGGGCACTGAAGCTTTCTTT. The whole variable domain, remainder taken from reference TRBV2 and TRBJ1-1, is EPEVTQTPSHQVTQMGQEVILRCVPISNHLYFYWYRQILGQKVEFLVSFYNNEISEKSEIFDDQFSVERPDGSNFTLKIRSTKLEDSAMYFCASTVGGGTEAFFGQGTRLTVV.

The chain links TRBV12-3 or TRBV12-4 to TRBJ1-2; D may be TRBD1 (5 bases). The CDR3 is made up of 12 amino acids. Trimming took off 5 bases at V and 13 bases at J, with 17 bases between the two ends. The CDR3 here is CASSARQWGGTF. The CDR3 region has the DNA TGTGCCAGCAGTGCAAGACAGTGGGGGGGCACCTTC.

The rearrangement links TRBV5-1 to TRBJ2-7; 11 nucleotides align to TRBD1. Germline CDR1 and CDR2: SGHRS and YFSETQ. V gave up 5 bases and J gave up 3 bases; unmatched junction bases: 4. The CDR3 loop spans 14 amino acids. CDR3 protein: CASRAGTGGYEQYF. In DNA, the CDR3 is TGCGCCAGCAGAGCAGGGACAGGGGGCTACGAGCAGTACTTC.

The chain couples TRBV6-2 or TRBV6-3 to TRBJ1-2; D unresolved. The germline V gene has CDR1 MNHEY and CDR2 SVGEGT. Trimming shortened V by 6 bases and J by 4 bases, and 9 bases separated the two germline ends. CDR3 length: 12 residues. CDR3 sequence: CASSQDRYGYTF. Written as DNA, the CDR3 is TGTGCCAGCAGCCAGGACCGCTATGGCTACACCTTC.

This clone was seen only once. The rearrangement uses TRBV29-1 and TRBJ1-2; 12 bases agree with TRBD1. V lost 7 bases, J lost 8 bases, and 5 bases stayed unmatched. The germline V gene encodes CDR1 SQVTM and CDR2 ANQGSEA. The CDR3 is 12 residues long. CDR3: CSGRDRGQGYTF. The CDR3 region has the DNA TGCAGCGGGCGGGACAGGGGGCAAGGCTACACCTTC. The full variable domain, its missing parts supplied by reference TRBV29-1 and TRBJ1-2, is SAVISQKPSRDICQRGTSLTIQCQVDSQVTMMFWYRQQPGQSLTLIATANQGSEATYESGFVIDKFPISRPNLTFSTLTVSNMSPEDSSIYLCSGRDRGQGYTFGSGTRLTVV.

The V and J genes are TRBV5-1 and TRBJ1-1; maybe TRBD1 (5 bases). This CDR3 region has 17 residues. The V end was cut by 1 base, the J end by 0 bases, with 16 bases between. CDR1 is SGHRS and CDR2 is YFSETQ in the germline V gene. This CDR3 reads CASSLSVGVSLNTEAFF. The DNA of the CDR3 is TGCGCCAGCAGCTTGAGTGTAGGGGTGTCCTTGAACACTGAAGCTTTCTTT.

This sequence joins TRBV9 and TRBJ2-5, with D uncertain. The CDR3 totals 14 residues. The germline V gene has CDR1 SGDLS and CDR2 YYNGEE. The V end lost 2 bases, the J end lost 4 bases, and 12 bases lay between the germline ends. In DNA, the CDR3 is TGTGCCAGCAGCGTCTCTGGGCTTCGAGAGACCCAGTACTTC. This gives the protein CASSVSGLRETQYF.

The chain combines TRBV5-1 with TRBJ2-3; D is uncertain. The germline gives CDR1 SGHRS, CDR2 YFSETQ. V lost 5 bases and J lost 0, with 10 bases in between. There are 14 residues in the CDR3. The CDR3 coding sequence is TGCGCCAGCAGATCGGCAGTAAGCACAGATACGCAGTATTTT. It translates to CASRSAVSTDTQYF.

This chain links TRBV20-1 with TRBJ2-3, with 12 bases lining up with TRBD2. The CDR3 is 15 amino acids. Germline assignment: CDR1 DFQATT and CDR2 SNEGSKA (reference sequence). V lost 3 bases and J lost 11; bases outside the gene matches: 12. CDR3 nucleotides: TGCAGTGCTAGTCCCCTAGCGGGGGGGCACGGGATGCAGTATTTT. As protein: CSASPLAGGHGMQYF.

The chain couples TRBV18 to TRBJ2-4; TRBD1 matches at 7 bases. The CDR3 runs to 15 residues. The junction had 7 bases not matched to a gene; V was cut back by 2 bases and J by 6 bases. Germline CDR1 and CDR2: KGHSH and LQKENI. This chain's CDR3 is CASSPGGQLGNIQYF. The CDR3 nucleotides read TGTGCCAGCTCACCAGGGGGACAGTTGGGAAACATTCAGTACTTC.

J is TRBJ2-7 and V is TRBV11-2; 9 nucleotides match TRBD2. The CDR3 sequence is 14 residues long. Germline values: CDR1 SGHAT, CDR2 FQNNGV. The junction had 3 bases not matched to a gene; V was cut back by 2 bases and J by 4 bases. The CDR3 spells CASSLLAGVYEQYF. The CDR3 DNA sequence: TGTGCCAGCAGCTTATTAGCGGGGGTGTACGAGCAGTACTTC.

The chain carries TRBV3-1 (or the pseudogene TRBV3-2) and TRBJ1-4, with D possibly being TRBD1 (5 bases). Germline V gene sequence: CDR1 LGHDT, CDR2 YNNKEL (reference sequence). There are 14 residues in the CDR3. The germline V and J ends were trimmed by 4 bases and 7 bases, with 13 bases remaining between them. The CDR3 DNA reads as TGTGCCAGCAGCCGCGGGACTTGGGGTGAAAAACTGTTTTTT. Protein product: CASSRGTWGEKLFF.

The chain combines TRBV11-3 with TRBJ1-1, with TRBD1 matching over 7 bases. After removal of 5 bases from V and 2 bases from J, the junction contained 8 bases not matched to a gene. The germline CDR1 and CDR2 sequences are SGHNT and YENEEA. This CDR3 has 15 amino acids. In nucleotides, the CDR3 is TGTGCCAGCAGCCGGTTGGGACAGACCAACACTGAAGCTTTCTTT. This gives the protein CASSRLGQTNTEAFF.

This chain connects TRBV5-1 to TRBJ2-7; 8 bases are shared with TRBD1. Germline trimming cut 3 bases from V and 4 bases from J; bases unmatched to any gene: 6. CDR3 length: 14 amino acids. Germline V lookup: CDR1 SGHRS, CDR2 YFSETQ. The CDR3 DNA reads TGCGCCAGCAGCTCCGGACAGGGATTATACGAGCAGTACTTC. This encodes CASSSGQGLYEQYF.

This sequence joins TRBV19 and TRBJ2-4; 11 bases are shared with TRBD1. V shed 4 bases, J shed 7 bases, and the junction held 6 bases outside the gene matches. The CDR3 length is 15 residues. Germline CDR1 reads LNHDA; CDR2 reads SQIVND (reference sequence). CDR3 nucleotides: TGTGCCAGTAGTACCGGGGACAGGGGGATCAACATTCAGTACTTC. This sequence encodes CASSTGDRGINIQYF.

This clone occurred once. The J gene is TRBJ2-7, the V gene TRBV6-2 or TRBV6-3; 10 bases match TRBD1. Germline V gene sequence: CDR1 MNHEY, CDR2 SVGEGT. The CDR3 is 15 residues long. V was pared by 4 bases and J by 0 bases, with 3 bases of the junction left unmatched. The CDR3 DNA reads TGTGCCAGCAGTTCCGACAGGGGGCCCTCCTACGAGCAGTACTTC. It translates to CASSSDRGPSYEQYF.

The genes are TRBV7-2 and TRBJ1-5, with no clear D. The V gene lost 1 base and the J gene lost 11 bases, with 12 bases spanning the gap. This CDR3 has 13 amino acids. CDR1 and CDR2 from the germline V gene are SGHTA and FQGNSA. CDR3 protein: CASSLGRREAQHF. CDR3 DNA sequence: TGTGCCAGCAGCTTAGGCAGGAGGGAGGCCCAGCATTTT.